This T cell receptor beta chain emerged from a study of blood T cell repertoires in COVID-19. Study overall: Sites in the United States, Italy and Spain provided acute and convalescent COVID-19 samples. Sources were T cells, B-cell-depleted T cells, or PBMCs; the material itself was cDNA or gDNA.

Trimming cost V 0 bases and J 2 bases, with 11 bases left between them. The CDR3 totals 15 residues. Germline V gene sequence: CDR1 SGHAT, CDR2 FQNNGV. This clone was observed a few times. Methods used by the authors: Estimation of nucleated cell counts relied on the amplification of reference gene primers. Profiled with immunoSEQ multiplex PCR; TCRdb holds only in-frame clones, not every one. V and J calls and clone size are given by that table; D and trimming were obtained from the DNA. This sample carries over 45,000 clones, about nine tenths of them seen once, and the ten largest clones take 8.5% to 10%.

The rearrangement uses TRBV11-2 and TRBJ2-7; TRBD2 is a possible D gene (6 bases). The clonotype comes from a human donor in a cohort sampled during active COVID-19. The sample comprised peripheral blood. CDR3: CASSLDAGRPYEQYF. Written as DNA, the CDR3 is TGTGCCAGCAGCTTAGATGCAGGGAGGCCCTACGAGCAGTACTTC.